This T cell receptor (beta chain) stems from a study of shared clonotypes between healthy human individuals. Some clones are missing from TCRdb's copy, which holds only in-frame ones; the method was immunoSEQ multiplex PCR. The sample has about 2.1 million clones; approximately 92% are singletons. CDR1 MGHRA and CDR2 YSYEKL come from the germline V gene. CDR3 size: 15 residues. Trimming left V 4 bases short and J 4 bases short, with 16 bases between. Cells designated naive CD8 were CD45RO-negative and were positively selected for CCR7, with terminally differentiated effector memory CD45RA+ cells excluded. This clone appeared a single time.

The sample comprised naive CD8+ T cells from PBMCs. The chain employs TRBV4-1 and TRBJ2-5; D is perhaps TRBD2 (6 bases). This sequence was found in a man aged 18 to 30 in good health. Some clones in this sample may be carry-over from other donors' samples. CDR3 sequence reads: CASSPLVGGTETQYF. CDR3 nucleotide sequence: TGCGCCAGCAGCCCCCTTGTGGGAGGCACAGAGACCCAGTACTTC.